This T cell receptor (beta chain) is drawn from a study of blood T cell repertoires in COVID-19. The method was immunoSEQ multiplex PCR; TCRdb's version includes in-frame clones alone and lacks a portion of them. The sample shows 250,000 to 400,000 clones, roughly 85% of them seen only once. Clinical history as reported by participants underpinned cohort assignment. Germline V gene data show CDR1 as LGHDT and CDR2 as YNNKEL (reference sequence). The CDR3 consists of 16 residues. With V trimmed by 6 bases and J by 6 bases, 14 bases remained unmatched. Sequences were obtained from PBMCs or T cells enriched from blood (not recorded which). The gene calls are TRBV3-1 (or the pseudogene TRBV3-2) and TRBJ1-2; 9 nucleotides line up with TRBD1. This clonotype was obtained from a woman aged 30 to 39 who had been exposed to COVID-19. The DNA of the CDR3 is TGTGCCAGCAGGTCAGGTTACAGGGGGCACAGGGATGGCTACACCTTC. This gives the protein CASRSGYRGHRDGYTF.